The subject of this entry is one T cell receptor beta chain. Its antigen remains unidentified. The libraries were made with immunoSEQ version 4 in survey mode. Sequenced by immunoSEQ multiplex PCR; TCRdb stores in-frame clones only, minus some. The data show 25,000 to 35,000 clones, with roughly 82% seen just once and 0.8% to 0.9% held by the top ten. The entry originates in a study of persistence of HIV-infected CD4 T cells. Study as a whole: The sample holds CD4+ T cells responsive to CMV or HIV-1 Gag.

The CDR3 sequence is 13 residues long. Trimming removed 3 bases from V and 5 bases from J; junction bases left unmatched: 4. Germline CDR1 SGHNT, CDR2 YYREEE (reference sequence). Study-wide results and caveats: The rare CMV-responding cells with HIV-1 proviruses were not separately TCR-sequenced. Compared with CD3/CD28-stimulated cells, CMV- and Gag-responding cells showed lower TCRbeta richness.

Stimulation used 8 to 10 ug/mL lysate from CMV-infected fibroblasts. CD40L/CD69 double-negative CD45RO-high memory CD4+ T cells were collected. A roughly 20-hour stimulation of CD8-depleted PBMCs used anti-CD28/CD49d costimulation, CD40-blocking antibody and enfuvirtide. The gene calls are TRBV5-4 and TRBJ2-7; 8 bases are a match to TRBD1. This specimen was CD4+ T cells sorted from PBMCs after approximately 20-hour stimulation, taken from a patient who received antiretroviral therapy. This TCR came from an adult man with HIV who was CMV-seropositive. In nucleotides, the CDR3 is TGTGCCAGCAGCTCAGGGGGCCGGCACGAGCAGTACTTC. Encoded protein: CASSSGGRHEQYF. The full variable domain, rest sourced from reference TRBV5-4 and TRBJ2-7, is ETGVTQSPTHLIKTRGQQVTLRCSSQSGHNTVSWYQQALGQGPQFIFQYYREEENGRGNFPPRFSGLQFPNYSSELNVNALELDDSALYLCASSSGGRHEQYFGPGTRLTVT.